These T cell receptor beta chains were read from a single sample in a study of cytomegalovirus exposure and HLA in healthy donors. Generated by immunoSEQ multiplex PCR, the TCRdb table keeps only in-frame clones and is missing some. The sample holds some 150,000 clones, around 82% seen once. Source material: PBMCs. The origin of the receptors is a young man in good health and CMV-seropositive. CDR3s include the opening cysteine and the closing phenylalanine or tryptophan. Fields, in order: clone size, D gene, J gene, V gene, CDR3 protein, CDR3 DNA. D genes are given only for firm matches. Size is omitted from some rows. Given values are once, few, many or a class for expanded clones.

clone_size: NA; d_call: NA; j_call: TRBJ2-7; v_call: TRBV20-1; cdr3_aa: CSARDLRELYF; cdr3_nt: TGCAGTGCTAGAGATTTACGGGAGCTTTACTTC
clone_size: few; d_call: NA; j_call: TRBJ1-4; v_call: TRBV6-5; cdr3_aa: CANFGVTNEKLFF; cdr3_nt: TGTGCCAACTTCGGGGTAACTAATGAAAAACTGTTTTTT
clone_size: NA; d_call: TRBD2; j_call: TRBJ2-7; v_call: TRBV28; cdr3_aa: CASTLAGGLYEQYF; cdr3_nt: TGTGCCAGCACCCTAGCGGGAGGACTCTACGAGCAGTACTTC
clone_size: NA; d_call: NA; j_call: TRBJ1-1; v_call: TRBV5-8; cdr3_aa: CASSFSNTEAFF; cdr3_nt: TGTGCCAGCAGCTTTTCAAACACTGAAGCTTTCTTT
clone_size: few; d_call: NA; j_call: TRBJ2-6; v_call: TRBV19; cdr3_aa: CASSIFRSGANVLTF; cdr3_nt: TGTGCCAGTAGTATATTCCGCTCTGGGGCCAACGTCCTGACTTTC
clone_size: NA; d_call: TRBD2; j_call: TRBJ2-5; v_call: TRBV5-1; cdr3_aa: CASSFAGLAGGRETQYF; cdr3_nt: TGCGCCAGCAGCTTCGCGGGACTAGCGGGAGGGCGTGAGACCCAGTACTTC
clone_size: NA; d_call: NA; j_call: TRBJ2-7; v_call: TRBV27; cdr3_aa: CASSLATGYEQYF; cdr3_nt: TGTGCCAGCAGTTTAGCGACAGGCTACGAGCAGTACTTC
clone_size: few; d_call: NA; j_call: TRBJ1-1; v_call: TRBV6-6; cdr3_aa: CASILGNTEAFF; cdr3_nt: TGTGCCAGCATTCTAGGGAACACTGAAGCTTTCTTT
clone_size: NA; d_call: NA; j_call: TRBJ2-6; v_call: TRBV29-1; cdr3_aa: CSVESGPLSGANVLTF; cdr3_nt: TGCAGCGTTGAAAGCGGGCCACTCTCTGGGGCCAACGTCCTGACTTTC
clone_size: NA; d_call: TRBD1; j_call: TRBJ2-5; v_call: TRBV28; cdr3_aa: CASSLRDREVETQYF; cdr3_nt: TGTGCCAGCAGTTTGAGGGACAGGGAGGTCGAGACCCAGTACTTC
clone_size: once; d_call: TRBD1; j_call: TRBJ1-4; v_call: TRBV7-6; cdr3_aa: CASSRRGQGNEKLFF; cdr3_nt: TGTGCCAGCAGCCGACGCGGACAGGGGAATGAAAAACTGTTTTTT
clone_size: NA; d_call: NA; j_call: TRBJ1-1; v_call: TRBV5-1; cdr3_aa: CASSLFGVNTEAFF; cdr3_nt: TGCGCCAGCAGCTTGTTCGGGGTTAACACTGAAGCTTTCTTT
clone_size: few; d_call: NA; j_call: TRBJ2-5; v_call: TRBV11-1; cdr3_aa: CASSFPPYSGQETQYF; cdr3_nt: TGTGCCAGCAGCTTCCCCCCTTATAGCGGTCAAGAGACCCAGTACTTC
clone_size: NA; d_call: TRBD2; j_call: TRBJ2-3; v_call: TRBV4-1; cdr3_aa: CASSRTSGRSSTDTQYF; cdr3_nt: TGCGCCAGCAGCCGGACTAGCGGGAGGTCTAGCACAGATACGCAGTATTTT
clone_size: NA; d_call: NA; j_call: TRBJ2-3; v_call: TRBV5-1; cdr3_aa: CASSTGGSGGTDTQYF; cdr3_nt: TGCGCCAGCAGCACCGGAGGTAGCGGCGGCACAGATACGCAGTATTTT
clone_size: few; d_call: NA; j_call: TRBJ1-1; v_call: TRBV4-1; cdr3_aa: CASSQDSMGTQRNTEAFF; cdr3_nt: TGCGCCAGCAGCCAAGATAGTATGGGGACACAGAGAAACACTGAAGCTTTCTTT
clone_size: NA; d_call: TRBD1; j_call: TRBJ1-1; v_call: TRBV19; cdr3_aa: CASSIWGQGTEAFF; cdr3_nt: TGTGCCAGTAGTATATGGGGACAGGGGACTGAAGCTTTCTTT
clone_size: NA; d_call: TRBD1; j_call: TRBJ2-1; v_call: TRBV5-4; cdr3_aa: CASRSSSGGGTYNEQFF; cdr3_nt: TGTGCCAGCAGATCTTCATCAGGGGGTGGCACCTACAATGAGCAGTTCTTC
clone_size: NA; d_call: NA; j_call: TRBJ1-2; v_call: TRBV27; cdr3_aa: CASSLIQTCTF; cdr3_nt: TGTGCCAGCAGTTTAATCCAGACTTGCACCTTC
clone_size: NA; d_call: NA; j_call: TRBJ1-2; v_call: TRBV25-1; cdr3_aa: CASLMAEGYTF; cdr3_nt: TGTGCCAGCCTTATGGCGGAAGGCTACACCTTC
clone_size: NA; d_call: NA; j_call: TRBJ1-2; v_call: TRBV28; cdr3_aa: CASTPPGVGYTF; cdr3_nt: TGTGCCAGCACCCCGCCAGGGGTAGGCTACACCTTC
clone_size: few; d_call: NA; j_call: TRBJ2-3; v_call: TRBV7-3; cdr3_aa: CASSLTLGGHFTDTQYF; cdr3_nt: TGTGCCAGCAGCTTAACTTTAGGGGGACACTTCACAGATACGCAGTATTTT
clone_size: NA; d_call: TRBD1; j_call: TRBJ2-4; v_call: TRBV19; cdr3_aa: CASSLTGTGNIQYF; cdr3_nt: TGTGCCAGTAGCCTTACCGGGACAGGAAACATTCAGTACTTC
clone_size: NA; d_call: NA; j_call: TRBJ2-1; v_call: TRBV5-4; cdr3_aa: CASINSGRPVGEQFF; cdr3_nt: TGTGCCAGCATCAATAGCGGTCGTCCCGTGGGTGAGCAGTTCTTC
clone_size: NA; d_call: NA; j_call: TRBJ2-1; v_call: TRBV27; cdr3_aa: CASSSGNDEQFF; cdr3_nt: TGTGCCAGCAGTTCAGGTAACGATGAGCAGTTCTTC
clone_size: NA; d_call: NA; j_call: TRBJ1-4; v_call: TRBV30; cdr3_aa: CAWAIPSGVANEKLFF; cdr3_nt: TGTGCCTGGGCCATACCCTCGGGGGTAGCTAATGAAAAACTGTTTTTT
clone_size: once; d_call: NA; j_call: TRBJ2-3; v_call: TRBV28; cdr3_aa: CASSLGLSGSTDTQYF; cdr3_nt: TGTGCCAGCAGTTTGGGACTTAGCGGCAGCACAGATACGCAGTATTTT
clone_size: NA; d_call: NA; j_call: TRBJ1-2; v_call: TRBV30; cdr3_aa: CALYNPWTALYLTF; cdr3_nt: TGTGCCTTATACAACCCCTGGACTGCCCTGTATCTCACCTTC
clone_size: once; d_call: TRBD2; j_call: TRBJ2-7; v_call: TRBV11-2; cdr3_aa: CASSLDRLAAYSYEQYF; cdr3_nt: TGTGCCAGCAGCTTAGATCGGCTAGCGGCCTACTCCTACGAGCAGTACTTC
clone_size: NA; d_call: NA; j_call: TRBJ2-7; v_call: TRBV4-1; cdr3_aa: CASSPQFGGTGYEQYF; cdr3_nt: TGCGCCAGCAGCCCGCAGTTTGGGGGGACGGGCTACGAGCAGTACTTC
clone_size: few; d_call: NA; j_call: TRBJ2-1; v_call: TRBV4-1; cdr3_aa: CASSQEIADQYNEQFF; cdr3_nt: TGCGCCAGCAGCCAAGAAATAGCGGACCAATACAATGAGCAGTTCTTC
clone_size: NA; d_call: TRBD2; j_call: TRBJ2-1; v_call: TRBV5-1; cdr3_aa: CASSLIGTSGIDEQFF; cdr3_nt: TGCGCCAGCAGCTTAATTGGGACTAGCGGGATAGATGAGCAGTTCTTC